Below, 21 T cell receptor beta chains from the same sample are listed, as sequenced in a study of post-analysis software for immune sequencing data. Study results and limitations: About 5 TRBV segments were significantly more frequent in patients than in controls. TRBV5-6, TRBV5-1 and TRBV20-1 were among these segments.

The antigens for these receptors are not known. Built from TCR beta cDNA, the libraries had unique molecular identifiers in them. TCRdb used MiXCR to reprocess the PCR reads, holding one entry per CDR3 protein. The top ten hold 4.9% of the sample, which has around 710,000 distinct CDR3 sequences, approximately 44% seen once. Material for sequencing was blood. The receptor set was obtained from a girl aged 5 to 17 with multiple sclerosis.

The chain uses TRBV20-1 and TRBJ2-1; maybe TRBD2 (8 bases). CDR3 length: 19 residues. Germline CDR1 and CDR2: DFQATT and SNEGSKA (reference sequence). With 5 bases removed from V and 6 bases from J, the gap between germline ends came to 32 bases. CDR3: CSAQTGLAGAGLVSNEQFF. DNA for the CDR3: TGCAGTGCTCAGACAGGGTTGGCCGGAGCGGGACTAGTCTCCAATGAGCAGTTCTTC.

This clonotype was detected only a few times. This chain uses TRBV12-3 or TRBV12-4 with TRBJ2-7; TRBD1 agrees at 9 bases. The junction had 8 bases not matched to a gene; V was cut back by 11 bases and J by 3 bases. The CDR3 extends over 13 amino acids. The CDR3 is CASGQGLIYEQYF. As DNA, the CDR3 is TGTGCCTCTGGACAGGGGTTGATCTACGAGCAGTACTTC.

V usage is TRBV6-4 and J usage is TRBJ2-5, with D uncertain. V was cut by 0 bases and J by 1 base, with 9 bases left in between. The germline V gene has CDR1 MRHNA and CDR2 SNTAGT. The CDR3 runs 15 residues. CDR3 protein: CASSDSCPSQETQYF. DNA for the CDR3: TGTGCCAGCAGTGACTCGTGTCCTAGCCAAGAGACCCAGTACTTC.

The rearrangement joins TRBV20-1 to TRBJ2-1, with 9 bases that match TRBD1. J gave up 6 bases and V 2 bases, and 8 bases lay outside the gene matches. This CDR3 region has 15 residues. Per germline, CDR1 DFQATT and CDR2 SNEGSKA (reference sequence). The CDR3 sequence: CSARRGGQGTNEQFF. The CDR3 DNA reads as TGCAGTGCTAGAAGGGGGGGACAGGGAACCAATGAGCAGTTCTTC.

The chain carries TRBV20-1 and TRBJ2-3, with 10 bases that match TRBD2. V shed 4 bases and J 3 bases; nucleotides not matched to a gene: 4. Looked up from germline, CDR1 is DFQATT and CDR2 is SNEGSKA (reference sequence). This CDR3 region has 14 residues. The DNA of the CDR3 is TGCAGTGCTATCCGGACTAGCGGAACAGATACGCAGTATTTT. Translation: CSAIRTSGTDTQYF.

This clonotype showed up just a few times. The chain recombines TRBV7-9 with TRBJ2-5; tentative D call: TRBD2 (5 bases). V was clipped by 5 bases and J by 2 bases, with 15 bases between them. The CDR3 loop spans 15 amino acids. CDR1 and CDR2 from the germline V gene are SEHNR and FQNEAQ (reference sequence). The DNA for the CDR3 is TGTGCCAGCAGCCTCCCGAGGGCAGCACAAGAGACCCAGTACTTC. This translates into CASSLPRAAQETQYF.

In its sample, this clonotype was seen a few times. The chain recombines TRBV5-1 with TRBJ1-1; no clear D. The CDR3 length is 16 residues. Germline lookup yields CDR1 SGHRS and CDR2 YFSETQ. The V end lost 3 bases, the J end lost 1 base, and 16 bases lay between the germline ends. The CDR3 DNA is TGCGCCAGCAGCTCAGAACTGACACCAAGGAACACTGAAGCTTTCTTT. Protein: CASSSELTPRNTEAFF.

The CDR3: CASSYSTSGSEETQYF. The CDR3 DNA follows: TGTGCCAGCAGTTACTCGACTAGCGGATCTGAAGAGACCCAGTACTTC. The chain employs TRBV6-2 or TRBV6-3 and TRBJ2-5; 9 bases line up with TRBD2. V trimming: 0 bases; J trimming: 3 bases; junction bases outside the gene matches: 5. Germline values: CDR1 MNHEY, CDR2 SVGEGT. The CDR3 covers 16 residues.

The chain links TRBV7-2 to TRBJ2-4; D gene uncertain. The CDR3 runs 13 residues. CDR1 SGHTA and CDR2 FQGNSA come from the germline V gene. V gave up 6 bases and J gave up 8 bases, with 14 bases separating them. This CDR3 is CASSLSGIDIQYF. CDR3 bases: TGTGCCAGCAGTTTAAGTGGGATAGACATTCAGTACTTC. The entire variable domain, with the rest obtained from reference TRBV7-2 and TRBJ2-4, is as follows: GAGVSQSPSNKVTEKGKDVELRCDPISGHTALYWYRQSLGQGLEFLIYFQGNSAPDKSGLPSDRFSAERTGGSVSTLTIQRTQQEDSAVYLCASSLSGIDIQYFGAGTRLSVL.

J is TRBJ1-2 and V is TRBV5-6, with 8 bases identical to TRBD1. CDR3 length equals 16 residues. Germline CDR1 is SGHDT and CDR2 is YYEEEE. After removal of 0 bases from V and 3 bases from J, the junction contained 7 bases not matched to a gene. Written as DNA, the CDR3 is TGTGCCAGCAGCTTGGAAGTTGAGACAGGGGACTATGGCTACACCTTC. Protein: CASSLEVETGDYGYTF.

Regarding this clonotype: This may arise from a read error, as a much more abundant clone is one base away. The chain recombines TRBV12-3 or TRBV12-4 with TRBJ2-3, with 10 nucleotides matching TRBD1. The CDR3 is 14 amino acids. The CDR3 sequence: CASSETGGTDAQYF. CDR3 sequence (DNA): TGTGCCAGCAGTGAGACAGGGGGCACAGATGCGCAGTATTTT.

In its sample, this clonotype was seen once. V gene TRBV3-1 combines with J gene TRBJ2-1, with D maybe TRBD2 (6 bases). The V gene's germline CDR1 is LGHDT and CDR2 YNNKEL (reference sequence). CDR3 length: 15 amino acids. V was clipped by 3 bases and J by 8 bases, with 17 bases between them. CDR3 DNA sequence: TGTGCCAGCAGCCATTCGGTCGGGAGCGGCGATGAGCAGTTCTTC. This sequence encodes CASSHSVGSGDEQFF.

CDR3 coding DNA: TGTGCCACCAGCAGGGCGAGATCACCCCTCCACTTT. Encoded protein: CATSRARSPLHF. This chain uses TRBV15 with TRBJ1-6; D not resolved. The length of the CDR3 is 12 residues. CDR1 is LNHNV and CDR2 is YYDKDF in the germline V gene (reference sequence). V shed 3 bases and J shed 10 bases, with 7 bases lying between them.

This clonotype was observed a few times. The rearrangement links TRBV20-1 to TRBJ2-5; 10 bases map to TRBD1. After removal of 4 bases from V and 1 base from J, the junction contained 6 bases not matched to a gene. Germline CDR1 reads DFQATT; CDR2 reads SNEGSKA (reference sequence). This CDR3 has 15 residues. Written as DNA, the CDR3 is TGCAGTGCTATTCGGGACAGGGGCGTCCAAGAGACCCAGTACTTC. As protein: CSAIRDRGVQETQYF.

This rearrangement joins TRBV10-3 to TRBJ2-4, with D possibly matching TRBD1 (6 bases). Germline CDR1 is ENHRY and CDR2 is SYGVKD. The germline V and J ends were trimmed by 11 bases and 8 bases, with 13 bases remaining between them. The CDR3 has 11 amino acids. In nucleotides, the CDR3 is TGTGCCGACCCAGGGGTCCACATTCAGTACTTC. This codes for CADPGVHIQYF.

This clonotype appeared a few times. In DNA, the CDR3 is TGTGCCAGCAGCCAAGCGGGAGTTCCAGATACGCAGTATTTT. Protein product: CASSQAGVPDTQYF. The chain carries TRBV3-1 and TRBJ2-3, with TRBD2 as a possible D gene (6 bases). The CDR3 runs to 14 residues. Trimming took off 1 base at V and 4 bases at J, with 9 bases between the two ends. CDR1 is LGHDT, CDR2 YNNKEL, per germline (reference sequence).

V gene TRBV5-1 combines with J gene TRBJ2-7, with 16 positions matching TRBD2. Germline trimming cut 7 bases from V and 3 bases from J; bases unmatched to any gene: 7. The CDR3 totals 16 residues. Looked up from germline, CDR1 is SGHRS and CDR2 is YFSETQ. Here the CDR3 reads CASFSGTSGRVYEQYF. In nucleotides, the CDR3 is TGCGCCAGCTTTTCCGGGACTAGCGGGAGGGTCTACGAGCAGTACTTC.

The V call is TRBV28, the J call TRBJ2-4; unclear D gene. The CDR3 covers 12 residues. With 4 bases removed from V and 7 bases from J, the gap between germline ends came to 8 bases. Germline values: CDR1 MDHEN, CDR2 SYDVKM. The CDR3 region is CASSSTRNIQYF. The CDR3 region has the DNA TGTGCCAGCAGTTCCACCAGGAACATTCAGTACTTC. Supplemented by reference TRBV28 and TRBJ2-4, the full variable domain reads DVKVTQSSRYLVKRTGEKVFLECVQDMDHENMFWYRQDPGLGLRLIYFSYDVKMKEKGDIPEGYSVSREKKERFSLILESASTNQTSMYLCASSSTRNIQYFGAGTRLSVL.

This clonotype was picked up a small number of times. The chain has TRBV4-2 and TRBJ2-3, with a possible D match to TRBD1 (6 bases). The ends were cut back, 0 bases at V and 1 base at J, with 8 bases in the middle. The germline gives CDR1 LGHNA, CDR2 YNFKEQ. There are 15 residues in the CDR3. CDR3 DNA: TGTGCCAGCAGCCAAGAACGACAGGGCACAGATACGCAGTATTTT. This gives the protein CASSQERQGTDTQYF.

V gene TRBV18 combines with J gene TRBJ1-4, with 9 bases that match TRBD1. Germline values: CDR1 KGHSH, CDR2 LQKENI. CDR3 length: 14 residues. With V trimmed by 4 bases and J by 8 bases, 5 bases remained unmatched. This chain's CDR3 is CASSRDREEEKLFF. The CDR3 DNA reads as TGTGCCAGCTCACGGGACAGGGAGGAGGAAAAACTGTTTTTT.

This clonotype has more than one count but fewer than ten. The chain is built from TRBV20-1 and TRBJ2-1; 9 positions agree with TRBD2. Germline V gene lookup returns CDR1 DFQATT and CDR2 SNEGSKA (reference sequence). V shed 4 bases, J shed 4 bases, and the junction held 5 bases outside the gene matches. This CDR3 is built from 14 residues. The CDR3 nucleotides read TGCAGTGCTAATCCTAGCGGGACTTACAATGAGCAGTTCTTC. The encoded protein is CSANPSGTYNEQFF.